The sequence of this T cell receptor beta chain was determined in a study of blood T cells in healthy people across ages. PCR was performed a second time for about 6 to 12 cycles using a sample-barcoded 5' primer and a J-beta primer mix. TCRdb ran MiXCR on the 5' RACE reads and lists one entry per CDR3 protein. Of approximately 790,000 distinct CDR3 sequences in the sample, 55% to 65% were seen once. CDR3 length: 14 residues. V was cut by 6 bases and J by 4 bases, with 15 bases left in between. The specimen sequenced was blood. The chain has TRBV12-3 or TRBV12-4 and TRBJ1-2; TRBD1 is a possible D gene (6 bases). The TCR comes from a man aged 25-40 years in good health. For the CDR3, the DNA is TGTGCCAGCAGCCGAATACAGGGAGGCTATGGCTACACCTTC. Protein product: CASSRIQGGYGYTF.